The next 31 T cell receptor beta chains were all read from a single sample in a study of shared clonotypes between healthy human individuals. Repertoires were generated with immunoSEQ multiplex PCR, while TCRdb's copy carries only in-frame clones and drops some. Counted here are fewer than 650,000 clones, 70% to 80% occurring once; the ten biggest clones make up about an eighth. Sequenced sample: PBMCs. The origin of the receptors is a middle-aged woman in good health. Some clones in this sample may be carry-over from other donors' samples.

V gene TRBV7-2 combines with J gene TRBJ2-7; TRBD1 aligns across 9 bases. This CDR3 comprises 14 residues. Germline lookup yields CDR1 SGHTA and CDR2 FQGNSA. V lost 5 bases and J lost 6; bases outside the gene matches: 8. The CDR3 reads CASSPWTGVSEQYF. The CDR3 region has the DNA TGTGCCAGCAGCCCGTGGACAGGGGTTTCCGAGCAGTACTTC.

The chain combines TRBV30 with TRBJ2-2, with D tentatively TRBD1 (6 bases). The germline CDR1 and CDR2 sequences are GTSNPN and SVGIG (reference sequence). This CDR3 comprises 15 residues. V lost 0 bases and J lost 2, with 10 bases in between. The CDR3 DNA sequence: TGTGCCTGGAGTGTCTGGGACAAAAACACCGGGGAGCTGTTTTTT. It codes for CAWSVWDKNTGELFF.

The rearrangement links TRBV6-1 to TRBJ1-5; 9 bases fit TRBD1. The CDR3 extends over 14 amino acids. The V segment lost 7 bases and the J segment 2 bases; nucleotides outside the gene matches: 3. CDR1 and CDR2 (germline): MNHNS, SASEGT. The CDR3 sequence is CASKRTGGNQPQHF. The CDR3 DNA is TGTGCCAGCAAAAGGACAGGGGGCAATCAGCCCCAGCATTTT.

The chain links TRBV9 to TRBJ2-1; D possibly matches TRBD1 or TRBD2 (5 bases each). With 4 bases removed from V and 9 bases from J, the gap between germline ends came to 26 bases. Germline CDR1 is SGDLS and CDR2 is YYNGEE. This CDR3 region has 17 residues. The DNA for the CDR3 is TGTGCCAGCAGCAGATATCCTGGGGACCACCCTACCAGTGAGCAGTTCTTC. Residues: CASSRYPGDHPTSEQFF.

V usage is TRBV15 and J usage is TRBJ2-1, with D tentatively TRBD2 (6 bases). V gave up 4 bases and J gave up 0 bases, with 10 bases separating them. CDR1 and CDR2 from the germline V gene are LNHNV and YYDKDF (reference sequence). The CDR3 covers 15 residues. The CDR3: CATSIDGSSYNEQFF. CDR3 sequence (DNA): TGTGCCACCAGCATTGACGGGAGCTCCTACAATGAGCAGTTCTTC.

The rearrangement uses TRBV7-2 and TRBJ1-5, with D uncertain. The CDR3 length is 14 residues. Deletions cut 3 bases from V and 1 base from J, with 7 bases between. The germline gives CDR1 SGHTA, CDR2 FQGNSA. In DNA form, the CDR3 reads TGTGCCAGCAGCTTCCCGGGGAGCAATCAGCCCCAGCATTTT. As protein: CASSFPGSNQPQHF. Combining the CDR3 with reference TRBV7-2 and TRBJ1-5 gives the whole variable domain GAGVSQSPSNKVTEKGKDVELRCDPISGHTALYWYRQSLGQGLEFLIYFQGNSAPDKSGLPSDRFSAERTGGSVSTLTIQRTQQEDSAVYLCASSFPGSNQPQHFGDGTRLSIL.

Points on this clone: A much larger clone differs by one base, so this may be a read error. V and J are TRBV9 and TRBJ2-3; the D is unclear. Germline-derived CDR1 and CDR2 are SGDLS and YYNGEE. The CDR3 covers 14 residues. Trimming removed 0 bases at V and 6 bases at J, with 11 bases between. CDR3 region: CASSVAPHRDTQYF. CDR3 bases: TGTGCCAGCAGCGTAGCCCCGCATAGGGATACGCAGTATTTT.

This chain uses TRBV6-4 with TRBJ2-3; unclear D gene. This CDR3 has 14 residues. Germline values: CDR1 MRHNA, CDR2 SNTAGT. V was clipped by 0 bases and J by 0 bases, with 4 bases between them. CDR3 loop: CASSDSPSTDTQYF. The CDR3 DNA reads TGTGCCAGCAGTGACTCCCCTAGCACAGATACGCAGTATTTT.

The gene calls are TRBV19 and TRBJ2-7, with 9 bases that match TRBD2. Trimming removed 6 bases from V and 3 bases from J; junction bases left unmatched: 9. The CDR3 sequence is 15 residues long. The V gene's germline CDR1 is LNHDA and CDR2 SQIVND (reference sequence). In DNA form, the CDR3 reads TGTGCCAGTAGCAGACTAGCGGATCTCGTCTACGAGCAGTACTTC. Encoded protein: CASSRLADLVYEQYF.

The gene calls are TRBV6-6 and TRBJ1-5, with unresolved D. Per germline, CDR1 MNHNY and CDR2 SVGAGI (reference sequence). V dropped 4 bases and J dropped 1 base, with 14 bases sitting between them. There are 16 residues in the CDR3. CDR3 residues: CASSSPDSGSNQPQHF. The CDR3, as DNA: TGTGCCAGCAGTTCCCCGGACTCTGGGAGCAATCAGCCCCAGCATTTT.

The chain joins TRBV11-2 to TRBJ2-7; D possibly corresponds to TRBD2 (6 bases). Between the trimmed V and J ends, which lost 6 bases and 3 bases, there was a span of 15 bases. Germline CDR1 SGHAT, CDR2 FQNNGV. This CDR3 is built from 14 residues. The CDR3 coding sequence is TGTGCCAGCAGGTGGGTCGGGGGAGGCTACGAGCAGTACTTC. It translates to CASRWVGGGYEQYF.

This clone turned up a few times. The chain couples TRBV7-9 to TRBJ2-1; D possibly corresponds to TRBD1 (5 bases). The CDR3 runs 14 residues. V was clipped by 2 bases and J by 1 base, with 6 bases between them. Germline CDR1 is SEHNR and CDR2 is FQNEAQ (reference sequence). CDR3 protein: CASSLQGSYNEQFF. CDR3 coding DNA: TGTGCCAGCAGCTTACAGGGTTCCTACAATGAGCAGTTCTTC.

For this clone: The sample holds other DNA sequences that translate to the same CDR3. The genes are TRBV5-1 and TRBJ2-5; D may be TRBD2 (6 bases). There are 14 residues in the CDR3. The V gene's germline CDR1 is SGHRS and CDR2 YFSETQ. The V end lost 0 bases, the J end lost 2 bases, and 8 bases lay between the germline ends. The CDR3 protein is CASSLAGGQETQYF. The DNA for the CDR3 is TGCGCCAGCAGCTTGGCCGGGGGTCAAGAGACCCAGTACTTC.

The genes are TRBV5-6 and TRBJ1-5; D remains ambiguous. Germline CDR1 and CDR2: SGHDT and YYEEEE. Trimming cost V 1 base and J 7 bases, with 6 bases left between them. This CDR3 has 12 amino acids. This chain's CDR3 is CASSLPGQPQHF. The CDR3 region has the DNA TGTGCCAGCAGCTTGCCGGGACAGCCCCAGCATTTT.

The rearrangement uses TRBV5-1 and TRBJ2-5; either TRBD1 or TRBD2 may supply D (5 bases each). CDR1 is SGHRS and CDR2 is YFSETQ in the germline V gene. CDR3 length: 15 residues. Trimming pared 4 bases from V and 5 bases from J, leaving 18 bases between. The CDR3 loop reads CASSHGTTYRETQYF. The CDR3 DNA reads TGCGCCAGCAGCCACGGGACCACGTACCGGGAGACCCAGTACTTC.

V gene TRBV19 combines with J gene TRBJ2-3; TRBD2 might be the D (6 bases). V lost 5 bases and J lost 8, with 11 bases in between. The CDR3 loop spans 12 amino acids. Germline V gene sequence: CDR1 LNHDA, CDR2 SQIVND (reference sequence). The CDR3 here is CASSLRRGTQYF. In DNA, the CDR3 is TGTGCCAGTAGTTTGCGGAGGGGTACGCAGTATTTT.

The chain combines TRBV28 with TRBJ2-1, with D perhaps TRBD1 or TRBD2 (5 bases each). Trimming left V 10 bases short and J 2 bases short, with 12 bases between. CDR3 size: 13 residues. Germline CDR1 MDHEN, CDR2 SYDVKM. The CDR3 protein is CATGGQTYNEQFF. The CDR3 DNA reads TGTGCCACCGGAGGACAAACCTACAATGAGCAGTTCTTC. Supplemented by reference TRBV28 and TRBJ2-1, the full variable domain reads DVKVTQSSRYLVKRTGEKVFLECVQDMDHENMFWYRQDPGLGLRLIYFSYDVKMKEKGDIPEGYSVSREKKERFSLILESASTNQTSMYLCATGGQTYNEQFFGPGTRLTVL.

The sample holds a few counts of this clone. The V and J genes are TRBV7-2 and TRBJ2-7, with D maybe TRBD2 (7 bases). V was pared by 5 bases and J by 0 bases, with 11 bases between. The CDR3 runs 14 residues. Germline values: CDR1 SGHTA, CDR2 FQGNSA. CDR3 DNA: TGTGCCAGCAGCGATAGGGGGGGCTCCTACGAGCAGTACTTC. It specifies CASSDRGGSYEQYF.

J is TRBJ1-2 and V is TRBV14, with TRBD1 identical over 7 bases. The CDR3 is made up of 15 amino acids. The V gene's germline CDR1 is SGHDN and CDR2 FVKESK. Unmatched junction bases numbered 11, after V lost 4 bases and J lost 6 bases. The CDR3 region is CASSPHDRAGNGYTF. CDR3 DNA: TGTGCCAGCAGCCCCCACGACAGGGCGGGCAATGGCTACACCTTC.

This clone was seen just once. The rearrangement joins TRBV6-4 to TRBJ2-3, with D unclear. Germline V gene data show CDR1 as MRHNA and CDR2 as SNTAGT. V lost 3 bases to trimming and J lost 4 bases, with 14 bases between them. The CDR3 extends over 15 amino acids. CDR3 in DNA: TGTGCCAGCAGTGATAATGGGGAAAGCGCAGATACGCAGTATTTT. It specifies CASSDNGESADTQYF.

The chain combines TRBV5-4 with TRBJ2-7; the D gene could be TRBD1 or TRBD2 (6 bases each). The V gene lost 0 bases and the J gene lost 3 bases, with 16 bases spanning the gap. There are 16 residues in the CDR3. Germline V lookup: CDR1 SGHNT, CDR2 YYREEE (reference sequence). The CDR3 region is CASSLALGGANYEQYF. The CDR3 DNA reads TGTGCCAGCAGCTTGGCCCTGGGGGGCGCTAACTACGAGCAGTACTTC.

The rearrangement links TRBV4-1 to TRBJ2-1; TRBD2 aligns across 14 bases. V shed 0 bases and J 8 bases; nucleotides not matched to a gene: 3. Germline lookup yields CDR1 MGHRA and CDR2 YSYEKL. The CDR3 loop spans 16 amino acids. Written as DNA, the CDR3 is TGCGCCAGCAGCCAAGAGGGACTAGCGGGAGTAGATGAGCAGTTCTTC. Residues: CASSQEGLAGVDEQFF.

The chain carries TRBV11-3 and TRBJ2-5; TRBD2 matches at 7 bases. Per the germline V gene, CDR1 is SGHNT and CDR2 is YENEEA. The CDR3 loop spans 15 amino acids. V shed 1 base and J 5 bases; nucleotides not matched to a gene: 7. CDR3 region: CASSLGGGREETQYF. The DNA for the CDR3 is TGTGCCAGCAGCTTAGGGGGCGGGCGGGAGGAGACCCAGTACTTC.

In the case of this clone: Germline and junction disagree at one end, which may indicate a read error. V is TRBV2 and J is TRBJ1-2; tentative D call: TRBD1 (6 bases). The length of the CDR3 is 15 residues. Germline V CDR1 and CDR2: SNHLY, FYNNEI. The CDR3 protein is CTSRARMQGPNGYTF. CDR3 DNA sequence: TGTACCAGCCGTGCCAGGATGCAGGGGCCGAATGGCTACACCTTC.

For this clone: A much more abundant neighbour one base away suggests this may be a read error. This specimen includes other DNA sequences encoding the same CDR3. CDR3: CASSLGTDTQYF. In nucleotides, the CDR3 is TGTGCCAGCAGCTTAGGCACAGATACGCAGTATTTT. V usage is TRBV11-2 and J usage is TRBJ2-3, with no clear D. Trimming pared 1 base from V and 1 base from J, leaving 0 bases between. From germline, CDR1 is SGHAT and CDR2 FQNNGV. The CDR3 consists of 12 residues.

The V call is TRBV6-5, the J call TRBJ1-6; 7 positions agree with TRBD1. The trim removed 4 bases at V and 11 bases at J, leaving 8 bases unmatched. Germline-derived CDR1 and CDR2 are MNHEY and SVGAGI. The CDR3 loop spans 14 amino acids. The CDR3, as DNA: TGTGCCAGCAGTTCGCCGGGACAGCGAGCACCCCTCCACTTT. This encodes CASSSPGQRAPLHF.

The V call is TRBV7-9, the J call TRBJ1-3, with D unclear. CDR1 and CDR2 (germline): SEHNR, FQNEAQ (reference sequence). This CDR3 has 14 residues. Deletions cut 5 bases from V and 2 bases from J, with 10 bases between. The CDR3 sequence: CASSQRVTGNTIYF. The CDR3 DNA reads as TGTGCCAGCAGCCAGAGGGTAACTGGAAACACCATATATTTT.

Worth noting for this clone: One base away lies a much larger clone, so this may be a sequencing read error. This chain links TRBV28 with TRBJ1-5; 9 bases fit TRBD1. Germline V gene data show CDR1 as MDHEN and CDR2 as SYDVKM. Losses at the gene ends were 11 bases for V and 8 bases for J; bases not matched to a gene: 25. The CDR3 has 18 amino acids. DNA for the CDR3: TGTGCCTGCAACTTGGGCCTCGCCGGGACAGGGCGGAGAGAGCCCCAGCATTTT. It translates to CACNLGLAGTGRREPQHF.

A word on this clone: The junction does not match germline at one end; this may be a read error. CDR3 in DNA: TGCGCCGGCAGCTTGGAAGGCAGGAGGTCCAAAAACATTCAGTACTTC. Translated: CAGSLEGRRSKNIQYF. The J gene is TRBJ2-4, the V gene TRBV5-1; D possibly corresponds to TRBD2 (5 bases). Germline V gives CDR1 SGHRS, CDR2 YFSETQ. This CDR3 has 16 residues. Filled out from reference TRBV5-1 and TRBJ2-4, the complete variable domain reads KAGVTQTPRYLIKTRGQQVTLSCSPISGHRSVSWYQQTPGQGLQFLFEYFSETQRNKGNFPGRFSGRQFSNSRSEMNVSTLELGDSALYLCAGSLEGRRSKNIQYFGAGTRLSVL.

As for this clone: With a far larger clone one base away, a read error is the likely cause. Other DNA variants within this sample encode the same CDR3. The gene calls are TRBV28 and TRBJ1-1, with D unresolved. The germline CDR1 and CDR2 sequences are MDHEN and SYDVKM. The length of the CDR3 is 17 residues. CDR3 DNA sequence: TGTGCCAGTAGTTTACTTGCTAAACGGACCTCGAACACTGAAGCTTTCTTT. Translated: CASSLLAKRTSNTEAFF.

This clone was counted between two and nine times. This sequence joins TRBV30 and TRBJ2-5; 7 bases agree with TRBD1. The CDR3 runs to 13 residues. Germline lookup yields CDR1 GTSNPN and CDR2 SVGIG (reference sequence). With V trimmed by 1 base and J by 1 base, 0 bases remained unmatched. The CDR3 loop reads CAWSEGAQETQYF. The CDR3 DNA follows: TGTGCCTGGAGTGAGGGGGCCCAAGAGACCCAGTACTTC. The full variable domain, with the rest looked up from reference TRBV30 and TRBJ2-5, is SQTIHQWPATLVQPVGSPLSLECTVEGTSNPNLYWYRQAAGRGLQLLFYSVGIGQISSEVPQNLSASRPQDRQFILSSKKLLLSDSGFYLCAWSEGAQETQYFGPGTRLLVL.